The sequence of this TCR beta chain was determined in a study of blood T cell repertoires in COVID-19. Looked up from germline, CDR1 is LGHDT and CDR2 is YNNKEL (reference sequence). Trimming at V came to 4 bases and at J to 4 bases, leaving 12 bases not matched to a gene. This CDR3 is 18 amino acids long. The protocol was immunoSEQ multiplex PCR, while the TCRdb copy is restricted to in-frame clones and leaves out a portion. The sample holds fewer than 250,000 clones, 88% seen once. The rearrangement uses TRBV3-1 (or the pseudogene TRBV3-2) and TRBJ1-6; 8 nucleotides align to TRBD1. This receptor was identified in a man aged 65 to 79 with acute or convalescent COVID-19. Material for sequencing was peripheral blood. The CDR3 DNA is TGTGCCAGCAGCCCGACCCGGTTTGACAGGGGATATAATTCACCCCTCCACTTT. This encodes CASSPTRFDRGYNSPLHF.